A single TCR beta chain is shown here with its context. The antigen is undetermined. Germline CDR1 and CDR2: MGHRA and YSYEKL. V shed 0 bases and J shed 3 bases, with 9 bases lying between them. There are 14 residues in the CDR3. This entry belongs to a study of response to subunit inactivated influenza vaccine. TCRdb processed the RT-PCR reads anew with MiXCR; each CDR3 protein has one entry. The table shows about 500,000 distinct CDR3 sequences, with about 15% occurring only once. Study findings and constraints: Every seasonal influenza vaccination brings in few new T cells, the authors suggested.

Sample: CD4+ T cells sorted from PBMCs, taken about 24 months after vaccination. The sequence was obtained from a man aged 45 to 75 who received an inactivated influenza vaccine. The genes are TRBV4-1 and TRBJ2-7; D gene uncertain. The CDR3 here is CASSQDQRGYEQYF. DNA of the CDR3: TGCGCCAGCAGCCAAGATCAGCGTGGCTACGAGCAGTACTTC.